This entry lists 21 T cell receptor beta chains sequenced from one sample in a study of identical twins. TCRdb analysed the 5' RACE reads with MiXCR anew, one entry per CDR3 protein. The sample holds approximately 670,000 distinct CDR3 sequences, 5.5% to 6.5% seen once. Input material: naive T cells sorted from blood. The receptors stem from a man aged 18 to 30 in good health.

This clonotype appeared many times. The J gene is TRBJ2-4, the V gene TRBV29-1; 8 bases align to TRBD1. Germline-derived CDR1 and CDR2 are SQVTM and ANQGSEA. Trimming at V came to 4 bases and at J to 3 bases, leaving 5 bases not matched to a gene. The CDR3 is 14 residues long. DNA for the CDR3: TGCAGCGTTGGACAGGGGTGGGGCAAAAACATTCAGTACTTC. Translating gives CSVGQGWGKNIQYF.

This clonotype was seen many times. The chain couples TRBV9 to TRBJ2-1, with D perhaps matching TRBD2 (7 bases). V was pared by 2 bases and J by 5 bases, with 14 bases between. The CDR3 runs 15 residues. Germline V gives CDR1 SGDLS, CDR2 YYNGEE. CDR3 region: CASSVGGGFDNEQFF. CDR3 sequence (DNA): TGTGCCAGCAGCGTGGGGGGGGGCTTCGACAATGAGCAGTTCTTC.

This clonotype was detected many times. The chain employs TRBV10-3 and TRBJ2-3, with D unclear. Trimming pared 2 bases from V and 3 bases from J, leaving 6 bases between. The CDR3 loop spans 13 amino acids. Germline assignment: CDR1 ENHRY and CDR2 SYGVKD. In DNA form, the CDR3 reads TGTGCCATCAGTGAGCTCCCAACAGATACGCAGTATTTT. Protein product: CAISELPTDTQYF.

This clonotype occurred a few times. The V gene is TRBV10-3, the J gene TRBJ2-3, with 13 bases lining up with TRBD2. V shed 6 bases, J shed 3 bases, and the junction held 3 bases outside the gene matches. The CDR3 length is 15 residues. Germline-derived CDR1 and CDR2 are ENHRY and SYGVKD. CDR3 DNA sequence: TGTGCCATCAGGAGGACTAGCGGGAGAACAGATACGCAGTATTTT. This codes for CAIRRTSGRTDTQYF.

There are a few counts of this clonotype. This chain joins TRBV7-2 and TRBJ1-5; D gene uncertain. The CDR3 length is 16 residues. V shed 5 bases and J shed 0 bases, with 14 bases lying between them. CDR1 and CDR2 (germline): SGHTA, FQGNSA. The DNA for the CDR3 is TGTGCCAGCAGCCCCAGCCATACAGCTAGCAATCAGCCCCAGCATTTT. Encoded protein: CASSPSHTASNQPQHF.

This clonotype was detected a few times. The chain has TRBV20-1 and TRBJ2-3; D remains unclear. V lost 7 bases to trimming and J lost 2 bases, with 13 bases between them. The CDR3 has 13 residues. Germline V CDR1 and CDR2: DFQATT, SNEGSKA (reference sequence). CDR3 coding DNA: TGCAGTGTGGCCCCAAGGACCACAGATACGCAGTATTTT. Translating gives CSVAPRTTDTQYF.

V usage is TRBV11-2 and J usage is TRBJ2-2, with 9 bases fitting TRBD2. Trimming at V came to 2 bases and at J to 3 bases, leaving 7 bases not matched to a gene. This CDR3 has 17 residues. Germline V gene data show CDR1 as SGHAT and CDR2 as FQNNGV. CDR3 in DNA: TGTGCCAGCAGCTTAAGACGCGGGAGGGCTGACACCGGGGAGCTGTTTTTT. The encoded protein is CASSLRRGRADTGELFF.

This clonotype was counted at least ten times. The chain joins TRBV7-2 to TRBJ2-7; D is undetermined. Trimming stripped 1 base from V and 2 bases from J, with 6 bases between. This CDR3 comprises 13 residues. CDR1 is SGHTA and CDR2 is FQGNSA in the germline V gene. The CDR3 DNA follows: TGTGCCAGCAGCTTAGTTGGCACCTACGAGCAGTACTTC. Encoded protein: CASSLVGTYEQYF.

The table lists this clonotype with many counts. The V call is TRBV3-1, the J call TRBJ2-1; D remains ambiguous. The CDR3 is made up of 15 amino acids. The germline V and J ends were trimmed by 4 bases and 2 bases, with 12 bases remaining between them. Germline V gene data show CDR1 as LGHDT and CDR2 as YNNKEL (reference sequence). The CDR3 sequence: CASSRGGRPYNEQFF. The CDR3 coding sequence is TGTGCCAGCAGCCGAGGCGGAAGACCCTACAATGAGCAGTTCTTC.

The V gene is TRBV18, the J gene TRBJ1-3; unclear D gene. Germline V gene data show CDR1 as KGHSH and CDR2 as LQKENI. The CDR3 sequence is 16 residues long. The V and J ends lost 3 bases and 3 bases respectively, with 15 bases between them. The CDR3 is CASSPRVSGLGNTIYF. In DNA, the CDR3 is TGTGCCAGCTCACCGAGGGTTTCTGGGCTTGGAAACACCATATATTTT.

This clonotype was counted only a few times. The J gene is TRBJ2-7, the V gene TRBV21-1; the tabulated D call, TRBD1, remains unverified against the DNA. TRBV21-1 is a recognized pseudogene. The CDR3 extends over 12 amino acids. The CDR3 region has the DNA TGTGCCAGCAGCCCCCGGTCCCGGGAGCAGTACTTC. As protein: CASSPRSREQYF.

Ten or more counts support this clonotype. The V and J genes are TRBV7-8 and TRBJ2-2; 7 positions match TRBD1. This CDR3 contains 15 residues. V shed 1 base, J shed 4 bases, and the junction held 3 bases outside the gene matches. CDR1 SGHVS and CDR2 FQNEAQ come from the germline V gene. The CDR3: CASSLGAGGTGELFF. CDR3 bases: TGTGCCAGCAGCTTAGGGGCAGGGGGCACCGGGGAGCTGTTTTTT.

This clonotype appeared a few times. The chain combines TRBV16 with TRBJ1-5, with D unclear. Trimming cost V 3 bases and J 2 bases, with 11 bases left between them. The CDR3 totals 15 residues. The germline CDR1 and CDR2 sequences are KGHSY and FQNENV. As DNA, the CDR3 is TGTGCCAGCAGCCATTTTAATTCGGGCAATCAGCCCCAGCATTTT. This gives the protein CASSHFNSGNQPQHF.

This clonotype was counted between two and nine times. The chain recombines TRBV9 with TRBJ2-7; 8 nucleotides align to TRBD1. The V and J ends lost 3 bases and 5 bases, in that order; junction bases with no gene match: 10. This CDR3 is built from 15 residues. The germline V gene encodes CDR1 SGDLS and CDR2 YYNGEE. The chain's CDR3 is CASSADRTGRNEQYF. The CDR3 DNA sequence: TGTGCCAGCAGCGCTGACCGGACAGGGCGTAACGAGCAGTACTTC.

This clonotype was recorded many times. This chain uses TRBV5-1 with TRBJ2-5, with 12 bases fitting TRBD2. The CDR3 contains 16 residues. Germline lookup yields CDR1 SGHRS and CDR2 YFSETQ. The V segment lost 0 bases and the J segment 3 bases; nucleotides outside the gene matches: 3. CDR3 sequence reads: CASSLGLAGGEETQYF. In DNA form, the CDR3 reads TGCGCCAGCAGCTTGGGTCTAGCGGGAGGGGAAGAGACCCAGTACTTC.

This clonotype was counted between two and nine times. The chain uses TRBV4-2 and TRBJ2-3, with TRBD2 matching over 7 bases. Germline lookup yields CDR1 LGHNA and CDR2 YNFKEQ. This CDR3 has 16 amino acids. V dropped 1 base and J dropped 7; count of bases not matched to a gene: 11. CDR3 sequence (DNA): TGTGCCAGCAGCCAAGGGTGGAAAGCGGGGTCGTATACGCAGTATTTT. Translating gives CASSQGWKAGSYTQYF.

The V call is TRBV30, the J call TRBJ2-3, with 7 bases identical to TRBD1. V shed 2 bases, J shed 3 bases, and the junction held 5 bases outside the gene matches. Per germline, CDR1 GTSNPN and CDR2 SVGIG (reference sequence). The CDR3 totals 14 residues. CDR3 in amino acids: CAWSSGRGTDTQYF. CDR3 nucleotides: TGTGCCTGGAGTAGCGGCAGGGGGACAGATACGCAGTATTTT. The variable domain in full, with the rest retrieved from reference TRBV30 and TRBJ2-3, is SQTIHQWPATLVQPVGSPLSLECTVEGTSNPNLYWYRQAAGRGLQLLFYSVGIGQISSEVPQNLSASRPQDRQFILSSKKLLLSDSGFYLCAWSSGRGTDTQYFGPGTRLTVL.

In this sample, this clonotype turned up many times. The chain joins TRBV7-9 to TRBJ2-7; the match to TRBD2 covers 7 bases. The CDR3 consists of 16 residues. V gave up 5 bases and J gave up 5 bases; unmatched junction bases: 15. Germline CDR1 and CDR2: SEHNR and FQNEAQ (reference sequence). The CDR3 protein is CASSPRVGEGTNEQYF. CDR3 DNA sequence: TGTGCCAGCAGCCCTCGGGTAGGGGAGGGGACGAACGAGCAGTACTTC.

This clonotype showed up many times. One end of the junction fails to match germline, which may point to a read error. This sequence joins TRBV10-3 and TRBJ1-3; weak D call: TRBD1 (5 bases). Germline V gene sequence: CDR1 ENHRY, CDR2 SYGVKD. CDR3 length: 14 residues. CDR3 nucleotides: TGTGCCCTCAGGGCCGACATCCTGGGGAACACCATATATTTT. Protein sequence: CALRADILGNTIYF.

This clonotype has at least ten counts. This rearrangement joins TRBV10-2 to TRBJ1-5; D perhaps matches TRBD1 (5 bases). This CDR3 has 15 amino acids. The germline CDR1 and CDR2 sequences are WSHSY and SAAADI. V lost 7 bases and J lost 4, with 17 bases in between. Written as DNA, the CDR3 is TGCGCCAGCACTGGCGGGGCAGGCCCTAATCAGCCCCAGCATTTT. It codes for CASTGGAGPNQPQHF.

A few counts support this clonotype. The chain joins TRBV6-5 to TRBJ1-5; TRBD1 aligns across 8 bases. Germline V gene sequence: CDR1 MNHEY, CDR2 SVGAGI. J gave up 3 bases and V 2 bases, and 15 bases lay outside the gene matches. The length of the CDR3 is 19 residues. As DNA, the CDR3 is TGTGCCAGCAGTTACACGATCAAGACAGGGGAGAAGGTCAATCAGCCCCAGCATTTT. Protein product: CASSYTIKTGEKVNQPQHF.